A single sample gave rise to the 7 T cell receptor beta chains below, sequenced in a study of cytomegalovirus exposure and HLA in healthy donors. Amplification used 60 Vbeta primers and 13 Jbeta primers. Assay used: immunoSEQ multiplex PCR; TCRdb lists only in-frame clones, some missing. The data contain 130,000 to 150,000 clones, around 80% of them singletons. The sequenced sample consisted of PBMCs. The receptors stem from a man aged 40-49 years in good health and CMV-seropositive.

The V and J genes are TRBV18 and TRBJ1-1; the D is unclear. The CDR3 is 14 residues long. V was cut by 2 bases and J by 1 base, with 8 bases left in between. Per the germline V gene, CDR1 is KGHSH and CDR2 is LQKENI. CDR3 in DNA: TGTGCCAGCTCACCAGAATGGAGGAACACTGAAGCTTTCTTT. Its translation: CASSPEWRNTEAFF.

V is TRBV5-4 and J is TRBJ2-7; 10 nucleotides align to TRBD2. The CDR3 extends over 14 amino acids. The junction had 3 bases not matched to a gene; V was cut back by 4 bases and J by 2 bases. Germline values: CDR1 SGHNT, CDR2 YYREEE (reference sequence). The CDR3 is CASSASGGAYEQYF. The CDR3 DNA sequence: TGTGCCAGCAGCGCCAGCGGGGGGGCCTACGAGCAGTACTTC. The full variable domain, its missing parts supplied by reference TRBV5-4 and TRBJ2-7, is ETGVTQSPTHLIKTRGQQVTLRCSSQSGHNTVSWYQQALGQGPQFIFQYYREEENGRGNFPPRFSGLQFPNYSSELNVNALELDDSALYLCASSASGGAYEQYFGPGTRLTVT.

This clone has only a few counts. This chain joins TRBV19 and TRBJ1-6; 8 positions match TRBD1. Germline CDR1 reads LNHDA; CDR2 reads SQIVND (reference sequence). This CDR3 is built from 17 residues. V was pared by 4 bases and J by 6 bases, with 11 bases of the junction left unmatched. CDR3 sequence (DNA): TGTGCCAGTAGTAGGTCCCGTCAGGGGGCATCTAATTCACCCCTCCACTTT. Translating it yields CASSRSRQGASNSPLHF. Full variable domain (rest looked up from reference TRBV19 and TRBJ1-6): DGGITQSPKYLFRKEGQNVTLSCEQNLNHDAMYWYRQDPGQGLRLIYYSQIVNDFQKGDIAEGYSVSREKKESFPLTVTSAQKNPTAFYLCASSRSRQGASNSPLHFGNGTRLTVT.

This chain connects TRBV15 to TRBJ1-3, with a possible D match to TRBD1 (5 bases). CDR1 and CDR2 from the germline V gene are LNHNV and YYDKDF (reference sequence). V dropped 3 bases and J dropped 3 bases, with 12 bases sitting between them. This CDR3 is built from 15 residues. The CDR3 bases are TGTGCCACCAGCAGGGGGGGGGACCGTGGAAACACCATATATTTT. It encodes CATSRGGDRGNTIYF.

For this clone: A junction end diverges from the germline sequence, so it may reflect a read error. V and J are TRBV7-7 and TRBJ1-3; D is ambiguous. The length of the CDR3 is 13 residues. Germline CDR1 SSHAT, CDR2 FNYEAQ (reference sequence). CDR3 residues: CASSRGVGNTIYF. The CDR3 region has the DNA TGTGCTAGCAGCCGAGGAGTTGGAAACACCATATATTTT. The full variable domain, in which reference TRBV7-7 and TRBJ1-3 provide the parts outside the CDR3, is GAGVSQSPRYKVTKRGQDVTLRCDPISSHATLYWYQQALGQGPEFLTYFNYEAQPDKSGLPSDRFSAERPEGSISTLTIQRTEQRDSAMYRCASSRGVGNTIYFGEGSWLTVV.

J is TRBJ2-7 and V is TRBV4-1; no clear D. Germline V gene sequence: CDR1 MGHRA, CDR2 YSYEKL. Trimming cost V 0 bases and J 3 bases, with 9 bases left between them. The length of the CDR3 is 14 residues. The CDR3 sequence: CASSQDSQIYEQYF. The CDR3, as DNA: TGCGCCAGCAGCCAAGATAGCCAGATCTACGAGCAGTACTTC.

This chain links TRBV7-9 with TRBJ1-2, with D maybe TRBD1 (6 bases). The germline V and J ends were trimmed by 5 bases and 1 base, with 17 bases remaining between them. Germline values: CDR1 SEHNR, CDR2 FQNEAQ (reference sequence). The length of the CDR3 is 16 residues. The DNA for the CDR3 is TGTGCCAGCAGCCCACAGGGCAACCTTCGTAACTATGGCTACACCTTC. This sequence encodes CASSPQGNLRNYGYTF.